The present TCR beta chain was sequenced within a study of CD8+ T cells in alopecia areata. For the study at large: Treated patients swallowed 5 to 10 mg of oral tofacitinib twice daily.

Trimming took 1 base from V and 4 from J, leaving 10 bases between them. The CDR3 totals 13 residues. Germline V CDR1 and CDR2: GTSNPN, SVGIG (reference sequence). Sequencing templates came from extracted RNA that was reverse transcribed into cDNA. Data came from immunoSEQ multiplex PCR; TCRdb stores just in-frame clones and leaves some out. This sample has 150,000 to 160,000 clones; under 60% occur once, and the top ten carry roughly a fifth. The receptor's source is a human donor with alopecia areata. The chain joins TRBV30 to TRBJ1-1; a possible D gene is TRBD1 (5 bases). The source material was CD8+ T cells sorted from blood, sampled at week 0. As DNA, the CDR3 is TGTGCCTGGAGTGGACTAAGGGGCACTGAAGCTTTCTTT. Translation gives CAWSGLRGTEAFF.